This T cell receptor beta chain was sequenced for a study of CD8+ T cells in alopecia areata. The overall study: The tofacitinib course ran for 6 to 18 months and was followed by 6 months off drug.

TCR sequencing used cDNA made by reverse transcription of extracted RNA. Method: immunoSEQ multiplex PCR; TCRdb's copy keeps in-frame clones and lacks some. The table records over 120,000 clones, roughly 61% of them present only once. Here the sequenced sample was CD4+ T cells sorted from blood, taken at week 0. The source is a human donor with alopecia areata.

CDR3 in amino acids: CSVVSTRGTDTQYF. The CDR3 bases are TGCAGCGTTGTTTCCACCCGGGGCACAGATACGCAGTATTTT. The rearrangement joins TRBV29-1 to TRBJ2-3; D is unclear. The germline CDR1 and CDR2 sequences are SQVTM and ANQGSEA. V lost 4 bases and J lost 1, with 12 bases in between. The CDR3 is 14 amino acids.